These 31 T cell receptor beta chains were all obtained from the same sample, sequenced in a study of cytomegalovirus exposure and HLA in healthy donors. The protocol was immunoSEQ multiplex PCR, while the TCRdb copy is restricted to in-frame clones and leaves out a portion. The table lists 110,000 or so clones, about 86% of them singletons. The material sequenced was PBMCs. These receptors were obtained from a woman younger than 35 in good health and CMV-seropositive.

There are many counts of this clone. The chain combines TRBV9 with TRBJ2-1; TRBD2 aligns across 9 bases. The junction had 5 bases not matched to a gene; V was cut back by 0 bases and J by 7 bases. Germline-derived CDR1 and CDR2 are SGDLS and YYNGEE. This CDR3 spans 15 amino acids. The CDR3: CASSVGRGGLNEQFF. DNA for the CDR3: TGTGCCAGCAGCGTAGGGCGGGGGGGCCTGAATGAGCAGTTCTTC.

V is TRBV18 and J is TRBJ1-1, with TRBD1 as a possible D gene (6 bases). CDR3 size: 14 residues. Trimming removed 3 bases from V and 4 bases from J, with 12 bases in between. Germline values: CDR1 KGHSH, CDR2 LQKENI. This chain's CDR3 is CASSPWGQGTEAFF. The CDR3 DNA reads TGTGCCAGCTCACCGTGGGGGCAGGGCACTGAAGCTTTCTTT.

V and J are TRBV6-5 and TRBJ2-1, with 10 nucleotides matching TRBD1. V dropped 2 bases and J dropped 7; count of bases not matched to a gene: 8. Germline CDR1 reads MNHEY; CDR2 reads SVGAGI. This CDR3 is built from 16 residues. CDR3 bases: TGTGCCAGCAGTTACCCATCTGGGACAGGGGCGAATGAGCAGTTCTTC. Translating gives CASSYPSGTGANEQFF.

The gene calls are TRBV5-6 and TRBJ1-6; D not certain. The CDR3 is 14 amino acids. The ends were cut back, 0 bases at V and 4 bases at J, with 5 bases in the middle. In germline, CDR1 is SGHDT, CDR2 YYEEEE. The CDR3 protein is CASSLGQYNSPLHF. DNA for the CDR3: TGTGCCAGCAGCTTGGGACAATATAATTCACCCCTCCACTTT.

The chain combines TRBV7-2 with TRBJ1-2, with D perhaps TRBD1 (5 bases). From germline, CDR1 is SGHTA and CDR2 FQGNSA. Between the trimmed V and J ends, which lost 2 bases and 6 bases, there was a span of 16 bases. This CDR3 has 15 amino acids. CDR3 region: CASSLFRGGGDGYTF. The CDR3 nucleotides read TGTGCCAGCAGCTTATTCCGGGGCGGGGGGGATGGCTACACCTTC.

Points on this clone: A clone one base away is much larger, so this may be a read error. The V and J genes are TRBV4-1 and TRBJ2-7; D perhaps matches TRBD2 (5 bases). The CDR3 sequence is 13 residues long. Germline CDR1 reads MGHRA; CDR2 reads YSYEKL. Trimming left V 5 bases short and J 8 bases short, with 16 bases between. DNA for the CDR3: TGCGCCAGCAGCGGTGGGAGATGGTACAAGCAGTACTTC. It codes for CASSGGRWYKQYF.

CDR3 region: CASSRTGFDEKLFF. Written as DNA, the CDR3 is TGTGCCAGCAGCCGGACAGGGTTTGATGAAAAACTGTTTTTT. The V gene is TRBV14, the J gene TRBJ1-4; 8 bases agree with TRBD1. Germline lookup yields CDR1 SGHDN and CDR2 FVKESK. There are 14 residues in the CDR3. Unmatched junction bases numbered 4, after V lost 4 bases and J lost 6 bases.

The CDR3 nucleotides are TGTGCCAGCAGCTATAGCGGGAGAGTATGGGACATTCAGTACTTC. It is translated as CASSYSGRVWDIQYF. The chain uses TRBV9 and TRBJ2-4, with TRBD2 matching 9 bases. The CDR3 runs 15 residues. CDR1 is SGDLS, CDR2 YYNGEE, per germline. The ends lost 4 bases at V and 8 bases at J; junction bases unmatched: 10.

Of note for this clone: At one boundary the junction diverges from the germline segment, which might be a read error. The DNA of the CDR3 is TGTGCTAGCAGCCCCGTTTCAGCGGCAGATACGCAGTATTTT. Translating it yields CASSPVSAADTQYF. The V gene is TRBV7-7, the J gene TRBJ2-3, with D possibly TRBD2 on 5 matching bases. Germline V gene sequence: CDR1 SSHAT, CDR2 FNYEAQ (reference sequence). The CDR3 sequence is 14 residues long.

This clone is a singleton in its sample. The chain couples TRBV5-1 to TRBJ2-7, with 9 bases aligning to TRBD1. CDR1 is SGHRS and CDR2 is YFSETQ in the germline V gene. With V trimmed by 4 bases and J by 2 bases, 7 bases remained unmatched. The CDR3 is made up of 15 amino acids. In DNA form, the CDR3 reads TGCGCCAGCAGCCGGACAGGGGCCCCCACCTACGAGCAGTACTTC. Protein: CASSRTGAPTYEQYF.

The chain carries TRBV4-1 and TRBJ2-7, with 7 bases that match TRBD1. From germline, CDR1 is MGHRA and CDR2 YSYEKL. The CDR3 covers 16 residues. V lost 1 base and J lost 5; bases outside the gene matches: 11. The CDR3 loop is CASSQATGARFDEQYF. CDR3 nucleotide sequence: TGCGCCAGCAGCCAAGCAACAGGGGCTAGATTTGACGAGCAGTACTTC.

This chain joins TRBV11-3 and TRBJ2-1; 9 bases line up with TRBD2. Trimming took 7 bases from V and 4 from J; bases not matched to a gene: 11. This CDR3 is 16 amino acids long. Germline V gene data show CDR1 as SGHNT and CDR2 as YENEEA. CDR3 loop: CASNPAGGTVYNEQFF. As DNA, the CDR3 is TGTGCCAGCAACCCCGCGGGAGGGACGGTATACAATGAGCAGTTCTTC.

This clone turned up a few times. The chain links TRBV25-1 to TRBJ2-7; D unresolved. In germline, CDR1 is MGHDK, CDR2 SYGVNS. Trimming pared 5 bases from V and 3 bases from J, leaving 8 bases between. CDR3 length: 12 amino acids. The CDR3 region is CASSSIGYEQYF. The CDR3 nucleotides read TGTGCCAGCAGTTCTATCGGCTACGAGCAGTACTTC.

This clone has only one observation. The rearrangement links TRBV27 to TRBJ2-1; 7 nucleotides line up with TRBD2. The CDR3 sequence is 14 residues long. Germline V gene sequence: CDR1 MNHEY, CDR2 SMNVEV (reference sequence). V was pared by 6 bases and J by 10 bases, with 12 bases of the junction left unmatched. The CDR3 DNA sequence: TGTGCCAGCAGGCCGGGACTACCTGCTCGGGAGCAGTTCTTC. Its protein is CASRPGLPAREQFF.

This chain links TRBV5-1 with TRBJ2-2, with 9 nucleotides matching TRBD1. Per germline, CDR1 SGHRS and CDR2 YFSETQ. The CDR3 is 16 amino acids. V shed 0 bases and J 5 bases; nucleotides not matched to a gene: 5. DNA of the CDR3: TGCGCCAGCAGCTTGGCCACAGGGGGCGGTACCGGGGAGCTGTTTTTT. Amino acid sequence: CASSLATGGGTGELFF. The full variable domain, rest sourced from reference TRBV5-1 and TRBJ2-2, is KAGVTQTPRYLIKTRGQQVTLSCSPISGHRSVSWYQQTPGQGLQFLFEYFSETQRNKGNFPGRFSGRQFSNSRSEMNVSTLELGDSALYLCASSLATGGGTGELFFGEGSRLTVL.

The DNA for the CDR3 is TGTGCCAGCAGCTCATTTTACGAGCAGTACTTC. It translates to CASSSFYEQYF. V gene TRBV11-2 combines with J gene TRBJ2-7; D is undetermined. Germline CDR1 reads SGHAT; CDR2 reads FQNNGV. The CDR3 covers 11 residues. V lost 4 bases and J lost 4, with 5 bases in between. Full variable domain (missing parts from reference TRBV11-2 and TRBJ2-7): EAGVAQSPRYKIIEKRQSVAFWCNPISGHATLYWYQQILGQGPKLLIQFQNNGVVDDSQLPKDRFSAERLKGVDSTLKIQPAKLEDSAVYLCASSSFYEQYFGPGTRLTVT.

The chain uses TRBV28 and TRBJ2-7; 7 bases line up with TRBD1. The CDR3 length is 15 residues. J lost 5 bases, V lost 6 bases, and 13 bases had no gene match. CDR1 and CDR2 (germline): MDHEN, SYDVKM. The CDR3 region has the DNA TGTGCCAGCAGGTCCGGGACAGCCCTGGGGGACGAGCAGTACTTC. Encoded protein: CASRSGTALGDEQYF.

Written as DNA, the CDR3 is TGCAGCGTTGTTTGGCAGAAGAACACCGGGGAGCTGTTTTTT. Its translation: CSVVWQKNTGELFF. The rearrangement joins TRBV29-1 to TRBJ2-2, with unresolved D. V gave up 4 bases and J gave up 1 base, with 10 bases separating them. The CDR3 contains 14 residues. Germline assignment: CDR1 SQVTM and CDR2 ANQGSEA.

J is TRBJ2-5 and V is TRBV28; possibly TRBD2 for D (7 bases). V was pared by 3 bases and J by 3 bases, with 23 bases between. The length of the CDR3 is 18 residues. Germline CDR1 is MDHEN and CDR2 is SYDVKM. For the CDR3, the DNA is TGTGCCAGCAGTTTGTGGACGGAGCGGGGTAGGGGGAAAGAGACCCAGTACTTC. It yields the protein CASSLWTERGRGKETQYF.

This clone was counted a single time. In DNA, the CDR3 is TGTGCCTGGAGTATAGACAGGGGAACCGGAGCTTTCTTT. Residues: CAWSIDRGTGAFF. The V gene is TRBV30, the J gene TRBJ1-1, with 8 bases lining up with TRBD1. Germline CDR1 is GTSNPN and CDR2 is SVGIG (reference sequence). The CDR3 loop spans 13 amino acids. The J segment lost 10 bases and the V segment lost 2 bases, leaving 9 bases of the junction unmatched.

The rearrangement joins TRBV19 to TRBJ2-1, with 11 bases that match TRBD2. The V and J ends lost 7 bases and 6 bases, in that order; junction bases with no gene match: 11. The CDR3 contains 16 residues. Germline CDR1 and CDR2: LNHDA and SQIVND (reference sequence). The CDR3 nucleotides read TGTGCCAGTAATCAGGAGGGGCTAGCGGGAGGCAATGAGCAGTTCTTC. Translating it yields CASNQEGLAGGNEQFF. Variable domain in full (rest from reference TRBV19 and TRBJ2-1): DGGITQSPKYLFRKEGQNVTLSCEQNLNHDAMYWYRQDPGQGLRLIYYSQIVNDFQKGDIAEGYSVSREKKESFPLTVTSAQKNPTAFYLCASNQEGLAGGNEQFFGPGTRLTVL.

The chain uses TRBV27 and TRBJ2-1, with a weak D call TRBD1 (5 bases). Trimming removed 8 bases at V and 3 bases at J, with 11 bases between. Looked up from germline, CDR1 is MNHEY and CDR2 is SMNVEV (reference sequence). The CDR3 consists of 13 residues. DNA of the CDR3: TGTGCCAGCGGAATTCAGGGCTACAATGAGCAGTTCTTC. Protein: CASGIQGYNEQFF.

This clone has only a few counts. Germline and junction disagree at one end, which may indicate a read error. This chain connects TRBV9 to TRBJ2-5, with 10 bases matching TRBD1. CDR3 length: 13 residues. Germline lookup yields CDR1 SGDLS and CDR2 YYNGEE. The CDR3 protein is CAGRDRGMETQYF. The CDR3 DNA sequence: TGTGCCGGCAGGGACAGGGGTATGGAGACCCAGTACTTC. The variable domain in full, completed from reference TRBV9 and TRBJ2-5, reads DSGVTQTPKHLITATGQRVTLRCSPRSGDLSVYWYQQSLDQGLQFLIQYYNGEERAKGNILERFSAQQFPDLHSELNLSSLELGDSALYFCAGRDRGMETQYFGPGTRLLVL.

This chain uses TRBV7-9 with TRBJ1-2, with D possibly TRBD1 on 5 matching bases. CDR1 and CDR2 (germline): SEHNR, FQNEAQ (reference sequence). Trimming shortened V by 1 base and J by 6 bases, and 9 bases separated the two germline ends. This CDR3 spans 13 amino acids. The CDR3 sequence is CASSLVVGDGYTF. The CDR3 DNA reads TGTGCCAGCAGCTTAGTCGTAGGGGATGGCTACACCTTC.

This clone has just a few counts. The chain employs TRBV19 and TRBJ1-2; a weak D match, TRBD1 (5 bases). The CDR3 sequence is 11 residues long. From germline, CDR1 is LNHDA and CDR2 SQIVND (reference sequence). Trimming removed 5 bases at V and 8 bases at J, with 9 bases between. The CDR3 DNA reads TGTGCCAGTAGTCGGGGGTACGGCTACACCTTC. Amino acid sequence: CASSRGYGYTF.

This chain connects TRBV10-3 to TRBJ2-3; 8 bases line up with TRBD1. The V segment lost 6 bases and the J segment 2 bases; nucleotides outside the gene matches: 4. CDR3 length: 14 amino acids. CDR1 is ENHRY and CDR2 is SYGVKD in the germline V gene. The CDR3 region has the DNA TGTGCCATCAGCGAGACAGGGGCCACAGATACGCAGTATTTT. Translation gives CAISETGATDTQYF.

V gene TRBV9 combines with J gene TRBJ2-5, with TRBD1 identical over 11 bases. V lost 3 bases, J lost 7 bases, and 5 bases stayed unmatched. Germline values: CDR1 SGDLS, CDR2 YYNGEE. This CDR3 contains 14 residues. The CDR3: CASSAGQGAGTQYF. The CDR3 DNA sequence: TGTGCCAGCAGCGCCGGACAGGGGGCCGGGACCCAGTACTTC.

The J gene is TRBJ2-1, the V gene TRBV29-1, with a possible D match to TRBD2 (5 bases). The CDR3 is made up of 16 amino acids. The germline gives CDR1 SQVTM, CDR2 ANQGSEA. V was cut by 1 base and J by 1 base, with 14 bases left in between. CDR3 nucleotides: TGCAGCGTTGAAGGGGTCCAACTAGTTTCCTACAATGAGCAGTTCTTC. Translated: CSVEGVQLVSYNEQFF.

In DNA form, the CDR3 reads TGTGCCAGCACCCCCGGGGGATCAGGTGAAAAACTGTTTTTT. It yields the protein CASTPGGSGEKLFF. This chain uses TRBV28 with TRBJ1-4; tentatively, D is TRBD1 (5 bases). Per the germline V gene, CDR1 is MDHEN and CDR2 is SYDVKM. The V end lost 7 bases, the J end lost 7 bases, and 16 bases lay between the germline ends. The CDR3 is 14 amino acids.

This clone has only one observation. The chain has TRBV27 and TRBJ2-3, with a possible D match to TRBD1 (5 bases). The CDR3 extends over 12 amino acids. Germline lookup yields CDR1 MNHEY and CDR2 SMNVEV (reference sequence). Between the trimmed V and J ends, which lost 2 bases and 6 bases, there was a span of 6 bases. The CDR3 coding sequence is TGTGCCAGCAGTTTAAAGGGGGATACGCAGTATTTT. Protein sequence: CASSLKGDTQYF.

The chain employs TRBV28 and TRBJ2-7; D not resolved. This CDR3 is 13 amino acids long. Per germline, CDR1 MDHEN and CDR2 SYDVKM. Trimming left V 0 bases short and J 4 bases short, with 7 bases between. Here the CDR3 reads CASSLWADYEQYF. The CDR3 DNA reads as TGTGCCAGCAGTTTATGGGCAGATTACGAGCAGTACTTC.